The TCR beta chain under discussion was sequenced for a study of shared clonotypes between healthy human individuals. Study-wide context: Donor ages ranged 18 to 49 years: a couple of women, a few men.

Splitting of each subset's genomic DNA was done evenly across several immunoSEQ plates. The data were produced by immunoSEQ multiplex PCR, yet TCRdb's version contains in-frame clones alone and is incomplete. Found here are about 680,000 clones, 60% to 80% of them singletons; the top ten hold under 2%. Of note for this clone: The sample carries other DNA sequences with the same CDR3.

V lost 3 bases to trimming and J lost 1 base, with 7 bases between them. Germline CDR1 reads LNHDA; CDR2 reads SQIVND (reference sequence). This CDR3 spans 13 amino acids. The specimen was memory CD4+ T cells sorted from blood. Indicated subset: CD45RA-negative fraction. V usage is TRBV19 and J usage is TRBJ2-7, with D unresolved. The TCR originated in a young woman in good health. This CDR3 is CASSIWGSYEQYF. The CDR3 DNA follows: TGTGCCAGTAGTATCTGGGGATCCTACGAGCAGTACTTC.